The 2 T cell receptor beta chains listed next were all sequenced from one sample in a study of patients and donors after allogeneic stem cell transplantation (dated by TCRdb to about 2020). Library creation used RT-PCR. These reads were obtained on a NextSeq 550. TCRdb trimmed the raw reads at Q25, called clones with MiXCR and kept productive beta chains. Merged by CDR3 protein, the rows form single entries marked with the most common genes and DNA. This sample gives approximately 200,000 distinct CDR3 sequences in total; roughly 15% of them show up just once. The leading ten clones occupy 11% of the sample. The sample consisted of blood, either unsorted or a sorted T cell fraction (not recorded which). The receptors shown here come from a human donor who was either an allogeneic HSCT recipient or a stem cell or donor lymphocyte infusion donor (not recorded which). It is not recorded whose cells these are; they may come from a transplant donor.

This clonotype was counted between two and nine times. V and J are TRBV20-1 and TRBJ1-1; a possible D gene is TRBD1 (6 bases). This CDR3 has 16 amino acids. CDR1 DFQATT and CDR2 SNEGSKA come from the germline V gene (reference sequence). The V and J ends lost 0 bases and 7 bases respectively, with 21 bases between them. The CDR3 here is CSARDDRSARWFEAFF. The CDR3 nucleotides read TGCAGTGCTAGAGACGACAGGTCGGCAAGGTGGTTTGAAGCTTTCTTT.

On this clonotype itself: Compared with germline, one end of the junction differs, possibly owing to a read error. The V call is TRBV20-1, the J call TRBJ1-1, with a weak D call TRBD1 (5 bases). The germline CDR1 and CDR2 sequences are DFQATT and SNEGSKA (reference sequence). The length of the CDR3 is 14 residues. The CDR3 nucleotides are TGCAGTGCTGAGCCAGGTTGGGGGAACACTGAAGCTTACTTT. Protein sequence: CSAEPGWGNTEAYF.